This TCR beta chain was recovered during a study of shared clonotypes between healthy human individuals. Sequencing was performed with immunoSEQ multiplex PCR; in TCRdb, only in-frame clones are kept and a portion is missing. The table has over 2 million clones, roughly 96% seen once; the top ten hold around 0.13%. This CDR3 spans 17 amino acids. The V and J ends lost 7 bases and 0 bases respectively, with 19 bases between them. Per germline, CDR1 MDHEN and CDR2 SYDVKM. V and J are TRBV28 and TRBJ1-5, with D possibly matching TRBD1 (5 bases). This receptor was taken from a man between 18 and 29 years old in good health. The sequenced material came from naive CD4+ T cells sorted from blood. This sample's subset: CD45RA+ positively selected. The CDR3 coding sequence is TGTGCCAGCATCTTGGGAAGGACACCTCATAGCAATCAGCCCCAGCATTTT. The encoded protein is CASILGRTPHSNQPQHF.